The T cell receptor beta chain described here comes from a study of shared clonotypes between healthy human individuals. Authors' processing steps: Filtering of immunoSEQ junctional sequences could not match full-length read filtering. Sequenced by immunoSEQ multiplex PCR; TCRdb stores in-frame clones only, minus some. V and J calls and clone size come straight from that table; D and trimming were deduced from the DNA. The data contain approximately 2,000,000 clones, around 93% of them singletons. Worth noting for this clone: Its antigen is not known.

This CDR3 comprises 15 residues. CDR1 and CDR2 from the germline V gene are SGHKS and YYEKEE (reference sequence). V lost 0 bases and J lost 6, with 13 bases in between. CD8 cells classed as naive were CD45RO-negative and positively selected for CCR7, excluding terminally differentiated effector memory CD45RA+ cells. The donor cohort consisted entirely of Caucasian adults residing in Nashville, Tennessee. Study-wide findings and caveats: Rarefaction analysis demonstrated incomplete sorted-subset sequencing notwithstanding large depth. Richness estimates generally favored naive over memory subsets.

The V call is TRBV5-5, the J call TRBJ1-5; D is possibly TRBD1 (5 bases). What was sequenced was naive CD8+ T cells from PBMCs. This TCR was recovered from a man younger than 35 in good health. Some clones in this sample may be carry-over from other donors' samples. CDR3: CASSLAAGRGQPQHF. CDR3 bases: TGTGCCAGCAGCTTGGCGGCAGGGAGGGGTCAGCCCCAGCATTTT.